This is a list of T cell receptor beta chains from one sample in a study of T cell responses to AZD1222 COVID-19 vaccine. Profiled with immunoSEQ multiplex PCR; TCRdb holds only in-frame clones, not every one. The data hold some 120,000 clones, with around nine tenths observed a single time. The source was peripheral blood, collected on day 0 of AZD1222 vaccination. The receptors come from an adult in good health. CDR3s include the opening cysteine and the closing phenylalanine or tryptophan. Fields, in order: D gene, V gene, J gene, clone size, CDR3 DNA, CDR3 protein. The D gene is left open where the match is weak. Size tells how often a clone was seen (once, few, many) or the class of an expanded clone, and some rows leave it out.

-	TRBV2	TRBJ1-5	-	TGTGCCAGCAGCCAGGGGTATAGCAATCAGCCCCAGCATTTT	CASSQGYSNQPQHF
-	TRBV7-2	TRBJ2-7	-	TGTGCCAGCAGCTTAGTGGTTAGCGGCCACGGGGGCGAGCAGTACTTC	CASSLVVSGHGGEQYF
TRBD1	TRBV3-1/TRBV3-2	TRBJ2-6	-	TGTGCCTCCGAGGTACTCCCCCGACAGGGACCTGGGGCCAACGTCCTGACTTTC	CASEVLPRQGPGANVLTF
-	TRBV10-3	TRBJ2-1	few	TGTGCCATCAGTGAGGAGCTAGTGTCGGGGACCAATGAGCAGTTCTTC	CAISEELVSGTNEQFF
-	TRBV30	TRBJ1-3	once	TGTGCCTGGAGTGTAGGGAGGCAGACCTCTGGAAACACCATATATTTT	CAWSVGRQTSGNTIYF
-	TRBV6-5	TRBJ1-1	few	TGTGCCAGCAGTTACGTTCCCGACACTGAAGCTTTCTTT	CASSYVPDTEAFF
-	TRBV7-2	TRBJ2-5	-	TGTGCCAGCAGCGGCCGGGACTCCAAAGAGACCCAGTACTTC	CASSGRDSKETQYF
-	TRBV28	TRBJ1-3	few	TGTGCCAGCGGGGAAAAAATGGCTGGAAACACCATATATTTT	CASGEKMAGNTIYF
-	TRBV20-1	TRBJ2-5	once	TGCAGTGCTAAAGGAACAGAGACCCAGTACTTC	CSAKGTETQYF
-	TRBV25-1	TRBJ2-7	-	TGTGCCAGCCGAACCTCCGGCGGCTACGAGCAGTACTTC	CASRTSGGYEQYF
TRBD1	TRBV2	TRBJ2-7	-	TGTGCCAGCGGCCTGGACAGGGCCTACGAGCAGTACTTC	CASGLDRAYEQYF
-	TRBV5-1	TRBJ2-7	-	TGCGCCAGCAGCTTGGTGGGGTCGAGCGAGCAGTACTTC	CASSLVGSSEQYF
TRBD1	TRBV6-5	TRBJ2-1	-	TGTGCCAGCGAAGGACAGGGCGGCAATGAGCAGTTCTTC	CASEGQGGNEQFF
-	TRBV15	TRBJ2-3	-	TGTGCCACCAGCAGAGATCCAGCCCCAGCGAGAGATACGCAGTATTTT	CATSRDPAPARDTQYF
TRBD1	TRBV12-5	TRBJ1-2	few	TGTGCTAGTGGTTTGGTAACAGGGGCCGGCTATGGCTACACCTTC	CASGLVTGAGYGYTF
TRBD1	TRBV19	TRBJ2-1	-	TGTGCCAGTAGTATACCAGGGGGACAGTACAATGAGCAGTTCTTC	CASSIPGGQYNEQFF
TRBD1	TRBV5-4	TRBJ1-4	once	TGTGCCAGCAGCCGATTCGGGACAGGGTTTAATGAAAAACTGTTTTTT	CASSRFGTGFNEKLFF
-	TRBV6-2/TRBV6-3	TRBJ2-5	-	TGTGCCAGCAGTTACTCGAAAGGGGGGCGAGAGACCCAGTACTTC	CASSYSKGGRETQYF
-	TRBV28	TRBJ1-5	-	TGTGCCAGCAGTTTCAGAGGTCTACAGAAGAATCAGCCCCAGCATTTT	CASSFRGLQKNQPQHF
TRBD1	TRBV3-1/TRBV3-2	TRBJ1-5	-	TGTGCCAGCAGCCCGGGGGACAGGGGGGGCAATCAGCCCCAGCATTTT	CASSPGDRGGNQPQHF
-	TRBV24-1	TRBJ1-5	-	TGTGCCACCAGTGACCCCATGCGGGCCAATCAGCCCCAGCATTTT	CATSDPMRANQPQHF
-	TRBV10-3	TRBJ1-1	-	TGTGCCATCAAGGACCCCTCAAGTCGACGGACAACTGAAGCTTTCTTT	CAIKDPSSRRTTEAFF
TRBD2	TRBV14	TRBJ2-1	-	TGTGCCAGCAGCCAAGAACTAGCGGGAGGGCGGGAGCAGTTCTTC	CASSQELAGGREQFF